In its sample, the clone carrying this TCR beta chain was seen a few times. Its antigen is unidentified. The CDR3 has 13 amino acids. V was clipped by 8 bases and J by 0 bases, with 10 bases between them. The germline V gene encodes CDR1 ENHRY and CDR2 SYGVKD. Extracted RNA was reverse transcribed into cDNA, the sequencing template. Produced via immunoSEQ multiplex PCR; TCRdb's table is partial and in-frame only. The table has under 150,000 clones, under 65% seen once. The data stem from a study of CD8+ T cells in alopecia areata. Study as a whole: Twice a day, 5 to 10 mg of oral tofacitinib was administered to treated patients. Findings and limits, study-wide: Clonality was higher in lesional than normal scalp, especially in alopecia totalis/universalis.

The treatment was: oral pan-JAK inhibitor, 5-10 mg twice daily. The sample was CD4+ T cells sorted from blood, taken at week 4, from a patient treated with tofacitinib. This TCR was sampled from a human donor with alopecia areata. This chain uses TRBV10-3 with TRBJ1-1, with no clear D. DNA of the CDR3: TGTGCCATCGAGGAGGACGTGAACACTGAAGCTTTCTTT. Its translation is CAIEEDVNTEAFF.